The next 23 T cell receptor beta chains were all read from a single sample in a study of OX40 agonist ivuxolimab in advanced cancers. The table came from immunoSEQ multiplex PCR; TCRdb's copy has only in-frame clones and leaves some out. The table has 55,000 to 90,000 clones, approximately 80% seen once; the top ten hold 1.1%. The sample was CD4+ or CD8+ T cells sorted from blood, taken in a trial of the OX40 agonist ivuxolimab. The receptors here all came from an adult with an advanced solid tumor such as melanoma, head and neck, liver or kidney cancer.

V is TRBV7-8 and J is TRBJ2-1, with TRBD2 matching over 10 bases. The CDR3 is 19 amino acids. The germline V gene encodes CDR1 SGHVS and CDR2 FQNEAQ. V shed 1 base and J 4 bases; nucleotides not matched to a gene: 13. CDR3 DNA sequence: TGTGCCAGCAGCTTAGTGAGTTTAACTAGCGGGGCGACATACAATGAGCAGTTCTTC. As protein: CASSLVSLTSGATYNEQFF.

This CDR3 reads CASHLRTPYEQYF. The CDR3 DNA follows: TGTGCCAGTCACCTCCGTACCCCGTACGAGCAGTACTTC. The chain recombines TRBV6-5 with TRBJ2-7; no clear D gene. V dropped 9 bases and J dropped 4 bases, with 16 bases sitting between them. This CDR3 region has 13 residues. The germline gives CDR1 MNHEY, CDR2 SVGAGI.

The rearrangement uses TRBV6-1 and TRBJ2-7; D gene uncertain. There are 14 residues in the CDR3. Germline V gene data show CDR1 as MNHNS and CDR2 as SASEGT. V lost 1 base and J 1 base, leaving 8 bases between the germline ends. The CDR3 coding sequence is TGTGCCAGCAGTGAAGGTGGCAGTTCCTACGAGCAGTACTTC. Residues: CASSEGGSSYEQYF.

The rearrangement joins TRBV21-1 to TRBJ1-1. TRBV21-1 is a listed pseudogene. CDR3 length equals 17 residues. As DNA, the CDR3 is TGTGCCAGCAGCAAAGGCCCGGGGCCCACCCTGAACACTGAAGCTTTCTTT. Amino acid sequence: CASSKGPGPTLNTEAFF.

This chain links TRBV15 with TRBJ2-4; no clear D gene. CDR1 LNHNV and CDR2 YYDKDF come from the germline V gene (reference sequence). The CDR3 loop spans 16 amino acids. V lost 0 bases and J 0 bases, leaving 9 bases between the germline ends. Here the CDR3 DNA reads TGTGCCACCAGCAGAGATCGCGAGGTAGCCAAAAACATTCAGTACTTC. Protein product: CATSRDREVAKNIQYF.

The CDR3 sequence: CASSHPEGNEQFF. In DNA form, the CDR3 reads TGCGCCAGCAGCCATCCTGAGGGGAATGAGCAGTTCTTC. V is TRBV5-1 and J is TRBJ2-1; possibly TRBD1 or TRBD2 for D (5 bases each). Germline-derived CDR1 and CDR2 are SGHRS and YFSETQ. This CDR3 comprises 13 residues. V was shortened by 4 bases and J by 7 bases, with 12 bases between the two germline ends.

The chain carries TRBV7-8 and TRBJ2-5; D is unresolved. Germline CDR1 and CDR2: SGHVS and FQNEAQ. The CDR3 consists of 13 residues. The V end lost 5 bases, the J end lost 0 bases, and 7 bases lay between the germline ends. In nucleotides, the CDR3 is TGTGCCAGCAGCATGCGGCACCAAGAGACCCAGTACTTC. Its protein product is CASSMRHQETQYF.

The chain joins TRBV30 to TRBJ2-3, with TRBD1 matching over 9 bases. There are 14 residues in the CDR3. Per germline, CDR1 GTSNPN and CDR2 SVGIG (reference sequence). V lost 4 bases, J lost 1 base, and 3 bases stayed unmatched. CDR3 in amino acids: CAWTRDRGTDTQYF. As DNA, the CDR3 is TGTGCCTGGACCAGGGACAGGGGCACAGATACGCAGTATTTT.

V is TRBV25-1 and J is TRBJ1-4; no clear D gene. The CDR3 covers 14 residues. Deletions cut 1 base from V and 3 bases from J, with 6 bases between. Per germline, CDR1 MGHDK and CDR2 SYGVNS. The CDR3 coding sequence is TGTGCCAGCAGTGAATGGGTAGCTAATGAAAAACTGTTTTTT. This translates into CASSEWVANEKLFF.

This clone was recorded only once. The CDR3 DNA reads as TGTGCCAGCAGCCCGAAAACCGTTGGGGCCAACGTCCTGACTTTC. Its protein product is CASSPKTVGANVLTF. V gene TRBV5-4 combines with J gene TRBJ2-6; no clear D gene. The CDR3 sequence is 15 residues long. Germline CDR1 SGHNT, CDR2 YYREEE (reference sequence). The germline V and J ends were trimmed by 4 bases and 3 bases, with 11 bases remaining between them.

The chain uses TRBV7-7 and TRBJ2-2; D gene ambiguous. CDR3 length: 14 residues. V lost 1 base to trimming and J lost 1 base, with 4 bases between them. The germline V gene encodes CDR1 SSHAT and CDR2 FNYEAQ (reference sequence). This CDR3 reads CASSLVGNTGELFF. DNA for the CDR3: TGTGCCAGCAGCTTAGTCGGGAACACCGGGGAGCTGTTTTTT.

The chain couples TRBV6-5 to TRBJ2-5; weak D call: TRBD2 (7 bases). Germline V lookup: CDR1 MNHEY, CDR2 SVGAGI. The CDR3 loop spans 14 amino acids. V shed 7 bases and J shed 5 bases, with 17 bases lying between them. CDR3 sequence reads: CASIPWGGHETQYF. The CDR3 nucleotides are TGTGCCAGCATCCCTTGGGGGGGGCACGAGACCCAGTACTTC.

The V call is TRBV6-5, the J call TRBJ1-1; 8 bases align to TRBD1. Germline V lookup: CDR1 MNHEY, CDR2 SVGAGI. Trimming took 6 bases from V and 0 from J; bases not matched to a gene: 3. The CDR3 is 14 residues long. The DNA of the CDR3 is TGTGCCAGCAGACGACAGGGGATGAACACTGAAGCTTTCTTT. Translation gives CASRRQGMNTEAFF.

The chain recombines TRBV7-2 with TRBJ2-1, with a tentative D call TRBD2 (6 bases). Between the trimmed V and J ends, which lost 5 bases and 7 bases, there was a span of 18 bases. CDR1 and CDR2 from the germline V gene are SGHTA and FQGNSA. This CDR3 has 15 amino acids. In DNA, the CDR3 is TGTGCCAGCAGCGCCCGTCGGACTATGAGGAATGAGCAGTTCTTC. It yields the protein CASSARRTMRNEQFF.

The gene calls are TRBV28 and TRBJ2-1; possibly TRBD1 for D (6 bases). CDR1 and CDR2 (germline): MDHEN, SYDVKM. The CDR3 contains 11 residues. The CDR3 region has the DNA TGTGCTTCGGGACACAACAATGAGCAGTTCTTC. This translates into CASGHNNEQFF.

The gene calls are TRBV6-5 and TRBJ2-5; D is ambiguous. There are 15 residues in the CDR3. Trimming took 0 bases from V and 1 from J, leaving 9 bases between them. Germline values: CDR1 MNHEY, CDR2 SVGAGI. CDR3 DNA sequence: TGTGCCAGCAGTTACTCCGAGACATTCCAAGAGACCCAGTACTTC. Translated, it gives CASSYSETFQETQYF.

In its sample, this clone was seen a few times. The chain couples TRBV19 to TRBJ1-1; D not resolved. The CDR3 consists of 12 residues. Germline V lookup: CDR1 LNHDA, CDR2 SQIVND (reference sequence). Trimming cost V 7 bases and J 2 bases, with 8 bases left between them. The DNA for the CDR3 is TGTGCCAGTAAATACAGTAACACTGAAGCTTTCTTT. It codes for CASKYSNTEAFF.

This rearrangement joins TRBV16 to TRBJ1-3; no reliable D call. Looked up from germline, CDR1 is KGHSY and CDR2 is FQNENV. The CDR3 has 18 amino acids. V lost 4 bases, J lost 0 bases, and 19 bases lay in between. The CDR3 DNA reads TGTGCCAGCAGCCCCCAAAGGCCAGGCGGAGACTCTGGAAACACCATATATTTT. Translating it yields CASSPQRPGGDSGNTIYF.

DNA for the CDR3: TGTGCCAGCAGCTTGGTAATACTAGCGGGCAATGAGCAGTTCTTC. Translating it yields CASSLVILAGNEQFF. J is TRBJ2-1 and V is TRBV5-5; 9 positions agree with TRBD2. Germline CDR1 reads SGHKS; CDR2 reads YYEKEE (reference sequence). The CDR3 contains 15 residues. V dropped 0 bases and J dropped 6; count of bases not matched to a gene: 4.

The rearrangement links TRBV5-1 to TRBJ2-5, with D perhaps matching TRBD1 (5 bases). Judging by the DNA end, TRBJ2-7 fits better; the J call may be wrong. CDR3 length: 16 amino acids. In germline, CDR1 is SGHRS, CDR2 YFSETQ. Here the CDR3 DNA reads TGCGCCAGCAGCTTGGGAGTAGTACAGGAACCCTACGAGCAGTACTTC. It is translated as CASSLGVVQEPYEQYF.

This clone was picked up one time. The V gene is TRBV18, the J gene TRBJ2-5, with no clear D. In germline, CDR1 is KGHSH, CDR2 LQKENI. Trimming stripped 0 bases from V and 5 bases from J, with 7 bases between. This CDR3 spans 13 amino acids. The CDR3 spells CASSPPTAETQYF. The DNA of the CDR3 is TGTGCCAGCTCACCACCCACGGCGGAGACCCAGTACTTC.

The J gene is TRBJ2-2, the V gene TRBV6-6; 7 bases are a match to TRBD1. The V segment lost 2 bases and the J segment 6 bases; nucleotides outside the gene matches: 6. Germline lookup yields CDR1 MNHNY and CDR2 SVGAGI (reference sequence). The CDR3 length is 15 residues. The CDR3 DNA reads as TGTGCCAGCAGTTACACCATAACAGGGGCCGGGGAGCTGTTTTTT. This encodes CASSYTITGAGELFF.

V and J are TRBV6-5 and TRBJ1-5; 7 bases align to TRBD1. The CDR3 is made up of 13 amino acids. The ends lost 6 bases at V and 7 bases at J; junction bases unmatched: 6. Germline lookup yields CDR1 MNHEY and CDR2 SVGAGI. The CDR3 protein is CASRDTGDQPQHF. CDR3 DNA sequence: TGTGCCAGCAGAGATACAGGGGACCAGCCCCAGCATTTT.